This TCR beta chain was sequenced in a study of T cell changes during pregnancy in multiple sclerosis. In its sample, this clone was seen a few times. Germline V CDR1 and CDR2: MNHNS, SASEGT. V dropped 3 bases and J dropped 4; count of bases not matched to a gene: 6. This CDR3 is 15 amino acids long. Sequencing was performed with immunoSEQ multiplex PCR; in TCRdb, only in-frame clones are kept and a portion is missing. The sample has approximately 9,000 clones, nearly 85% seen once. Sample: CD8+ T cells from peripheral blood mononuclear cells, taken in the third trimester of pregnancy. V usage is TRBV6-1 and J usage is TRBJ2-1; 7 nucleotides agree with TRBD2. The TCR comes from a female donor in good health, enrolled as a control in a pregnancy study. The CDR3 DNA follows: TGTGCCAGCAGTGAGGGGGAGGGCAAGTACAATGAGCAGTTCTTC. Its protein product is CASSEGEGKYNEQFF.